This T cell receptor beta chain derives from a study of blood T cell repertoires in COVID-19 (dated by TCRdb to the early 2020s). Looking at the study overall: Collaborator samples came from the United States, Italy and Spain and covered acute and convalescent phases of COVID-19. The prospective study material was composed of cDNA or gDNA derived from T cells, B-cell-depleted T cells, or PBMCs. Deeply sampled blood TCRbeta repertoires from subjects exposed to, actively infected with, or recovered from COVID-19 were included in the dataset. A freely available public database, intended as a resource for researchers studying the immune response to SARS-CoV-2, is where the repertoires were released. Samples came from the ongoing ImmuneRACE study (first 160 participants) plus 1,254 subjects from 6 global collaborators. Nearly every sample came with metadata listing a de-identified subject ID, COVID-19 status, age in years and sex. Where available, HLA class I and class II types were taken from metadata supplied by the sample provider and were not determined by assay-based typing. The full study reports these points: The quantity of clinical and demographic metadata differed by source and by participant and was supplied without curation.

As concerns this clone: Its antigen is unknown. The sample holds no much larger clone one base away, and base qualities are not on file.

The collaborating institutions used their own protocols to collect whole blood in K2EDTA tubes. For TCRbeta analysis, collaborator samples were shipped as frozen whole blood, as isolated PBMCs, or as DNA extracted from either sample type. There are 14 amino acids in the CDR3, from cysteine to phenylalanine inclusive. Only the CDR3 portion is preserved as DNA: 42 bases, with reading frame beginning at the first base. CDR1 KGHSH and CDR2 LQKENI are derived from the germline V gene. V and J lose 2 bases and 5 bases, and a span of 11 bases separates them. The immunoSEQ Assay, a bias-controlled multiplex PCR, was used to amplify TCRbeta CDR3 regions from genomic DNA. The paper's processing steps were these. Within the assay, amplification of reference gene primers was used to estimate how many nucleated cells each sample contained. To quantify the absolute abundance of each unique TCRbeta CDR3 rearrangement, sequence reads were collapsed and filtered. Productive Simpson clonality was computed per sample as the square root of Simpson's diversity index over productive rearrangements. This immuneACCESS table, as held by TCRdb, lists in-frame sequences with V and J called but not all clones. Of the missing ones, under half trace to an unresolved V gene in checked studies; the others have no known cause. For V, J and clone size, that table is used; D and trimming come from the DNA. The sample table records roughly 140,000 clones; roughly four fifths of these occur just once. Clones ranked in the top ten supply roughly 8.3% of the sample.

The sample consisted of peripheral blood. This chain is built from TRBV18 and TRBJ2-3; confidence is insufficient to name the D gene. The sequence derives from a woman aged 80 or older in a cohort sampled during active or convalescent COVID-19. This receptor carries the CDR3 CASSPAPGVDTQYF. The nucleotide sequence is TGTGCCAGCTCACCAGCCCCAGGTGTAGATACGCAGTATTTT.